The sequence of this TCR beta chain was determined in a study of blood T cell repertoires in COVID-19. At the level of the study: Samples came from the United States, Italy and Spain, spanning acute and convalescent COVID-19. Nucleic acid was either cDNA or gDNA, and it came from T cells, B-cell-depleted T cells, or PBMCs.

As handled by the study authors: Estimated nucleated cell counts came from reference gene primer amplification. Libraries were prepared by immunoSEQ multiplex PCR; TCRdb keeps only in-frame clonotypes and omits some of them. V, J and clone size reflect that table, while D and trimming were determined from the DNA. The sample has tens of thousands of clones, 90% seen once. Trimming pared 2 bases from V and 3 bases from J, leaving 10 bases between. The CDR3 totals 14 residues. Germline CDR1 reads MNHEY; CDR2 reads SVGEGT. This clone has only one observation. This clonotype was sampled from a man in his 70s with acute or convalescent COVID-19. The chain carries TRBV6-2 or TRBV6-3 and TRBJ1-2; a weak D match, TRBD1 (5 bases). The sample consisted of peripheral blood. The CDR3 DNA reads TGTGCCAGCAGTTACGGTCGACAGTACTATGGCTACACCTTC. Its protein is CASSYGRQYYGYTF.